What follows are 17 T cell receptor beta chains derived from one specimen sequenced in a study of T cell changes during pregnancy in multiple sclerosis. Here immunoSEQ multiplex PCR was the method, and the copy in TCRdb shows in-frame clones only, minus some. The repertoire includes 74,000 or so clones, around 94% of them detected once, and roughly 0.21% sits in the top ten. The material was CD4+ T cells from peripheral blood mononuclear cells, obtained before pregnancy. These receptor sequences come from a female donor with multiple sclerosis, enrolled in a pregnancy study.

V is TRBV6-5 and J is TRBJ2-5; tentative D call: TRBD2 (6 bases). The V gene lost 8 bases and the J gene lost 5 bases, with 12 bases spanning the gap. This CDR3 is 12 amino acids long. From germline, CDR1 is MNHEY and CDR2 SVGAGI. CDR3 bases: TGTGCCAGCTCTCGCGGGGCTGAGACCCAGTACTTC. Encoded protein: CASSRGAETQYF.

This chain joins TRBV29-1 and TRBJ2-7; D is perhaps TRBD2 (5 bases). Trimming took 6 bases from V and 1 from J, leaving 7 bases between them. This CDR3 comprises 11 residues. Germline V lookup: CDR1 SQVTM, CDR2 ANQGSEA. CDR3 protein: CSVRTSYEQYF. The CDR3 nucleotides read TGCAGCGTCAGGACTTCCTACGAGCAGTACTTC.

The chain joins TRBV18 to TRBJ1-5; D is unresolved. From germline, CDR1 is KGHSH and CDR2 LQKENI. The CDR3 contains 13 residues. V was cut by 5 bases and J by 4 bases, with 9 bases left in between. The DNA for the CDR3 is TGTGCCAGCTCATCCGGAGCGAATCAGCCCCAGCATTTT. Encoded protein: CASSSGANQPQHF.

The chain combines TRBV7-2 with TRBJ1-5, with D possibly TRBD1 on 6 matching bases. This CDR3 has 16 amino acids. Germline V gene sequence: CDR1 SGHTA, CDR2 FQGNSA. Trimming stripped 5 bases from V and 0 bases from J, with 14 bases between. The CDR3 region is CASSRGGSYSNQPQHF. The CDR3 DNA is TGTGCCAGCAGCCGCGGGGGCTCGTATAGCAATCAGCCCCAGCATTTT. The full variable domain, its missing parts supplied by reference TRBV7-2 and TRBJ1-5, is GAGVSQSPSNKVTEKGKDVELRCDPISGHTALYWYRQSLGQGLEFLIYFQGNSAPDKSGLPSDRFSAERTGGSVSTLTIQRTQQEDSAVYLCASSRGGSYSNQPQHFGDGTRLSIL.

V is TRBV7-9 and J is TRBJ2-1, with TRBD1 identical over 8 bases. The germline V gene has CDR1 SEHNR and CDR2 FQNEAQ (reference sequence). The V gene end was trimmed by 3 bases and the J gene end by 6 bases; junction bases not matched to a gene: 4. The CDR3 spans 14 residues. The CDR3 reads CASSLTGVPNEQFF. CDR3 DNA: TGTGCCAGCAGCTTGACAGGGGTTCCCAATGAGCAGTTCTTC.

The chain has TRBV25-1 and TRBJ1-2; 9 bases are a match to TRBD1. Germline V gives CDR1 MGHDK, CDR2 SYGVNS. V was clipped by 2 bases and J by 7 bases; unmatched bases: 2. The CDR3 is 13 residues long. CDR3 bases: TGTGCCAGCAGTGAACGACAGGGGGGTGGCTACACCTTC. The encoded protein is CASSERQGGGYTF.

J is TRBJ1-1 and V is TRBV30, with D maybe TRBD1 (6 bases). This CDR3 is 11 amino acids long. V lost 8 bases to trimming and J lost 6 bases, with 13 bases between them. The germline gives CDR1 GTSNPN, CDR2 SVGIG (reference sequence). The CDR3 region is CALARGAEAFF. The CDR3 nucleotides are TGTGCCCTGGCCAGGGGAGCTGAAGCTTTCTTT.

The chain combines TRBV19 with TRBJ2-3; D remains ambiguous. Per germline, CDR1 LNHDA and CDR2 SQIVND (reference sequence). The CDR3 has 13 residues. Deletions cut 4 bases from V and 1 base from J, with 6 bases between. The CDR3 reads CASSRSGTDTQYF. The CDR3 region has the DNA TGTGCCAGTAGTAGGTCAGGCACAGATACGCAGTATTTT.

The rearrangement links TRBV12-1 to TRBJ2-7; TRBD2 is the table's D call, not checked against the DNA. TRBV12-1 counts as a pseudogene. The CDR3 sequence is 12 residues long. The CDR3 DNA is TGTGCCAGCAGCTTTGTCTGTCCCGAGCAGTACTTC. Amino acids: CASSFVCPEQYF.

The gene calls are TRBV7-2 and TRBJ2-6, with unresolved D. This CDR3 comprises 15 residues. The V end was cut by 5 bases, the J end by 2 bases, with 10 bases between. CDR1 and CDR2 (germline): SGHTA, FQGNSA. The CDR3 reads CASSLSSTGANVLTF. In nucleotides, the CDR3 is TGTGCCAGCAGCCTTAGTTCCACTGGGGCCAACGTCCTGACTTTC.

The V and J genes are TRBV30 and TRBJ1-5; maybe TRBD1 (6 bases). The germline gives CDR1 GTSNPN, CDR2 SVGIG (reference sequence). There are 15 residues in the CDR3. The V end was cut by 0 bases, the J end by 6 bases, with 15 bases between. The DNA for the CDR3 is TGTGCCTGGAGTGTACAGGGTCCGTCCGGTCAGCCCCAGCATTTT. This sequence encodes CAWSVQGPSGQPQHF.

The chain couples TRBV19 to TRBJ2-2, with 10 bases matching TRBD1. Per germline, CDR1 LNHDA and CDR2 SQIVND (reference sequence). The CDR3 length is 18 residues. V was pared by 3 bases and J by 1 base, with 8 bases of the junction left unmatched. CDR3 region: CASSMEWDRGENTGELFF. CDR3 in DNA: TGTGCCAGTAGTATGGAGTGGGACAGGGGTGAGAACACCGGGGAGCTGTTTTTT. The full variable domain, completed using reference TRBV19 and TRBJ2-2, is DGGITQSPKYLFRKEGQNVTLSCEQNLNHDAMYWYRQDPGQGLRLIYYSQIVNDFQKGDIAEGYSVSREKKESFPLTVTSAQKNPTAFYLCASSMEWDRGENTGELFFGEGSRLTVL.

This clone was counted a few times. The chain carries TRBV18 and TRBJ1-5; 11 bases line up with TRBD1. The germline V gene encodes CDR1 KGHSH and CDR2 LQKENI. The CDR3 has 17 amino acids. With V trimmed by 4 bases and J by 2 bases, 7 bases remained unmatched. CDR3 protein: CASSLDRGLVGNQPQHF. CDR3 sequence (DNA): TGTGCCAGCTCACTGGACAGGGGGCTAGTTGGCAATCAGCCCCAGCATTTT.

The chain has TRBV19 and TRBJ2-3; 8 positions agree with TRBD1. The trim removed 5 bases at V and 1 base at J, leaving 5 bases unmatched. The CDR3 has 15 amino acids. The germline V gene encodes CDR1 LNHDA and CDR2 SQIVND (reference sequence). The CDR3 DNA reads TGTGCCAGTAGTTTTGAGGACAGGGGCACAGATACGCAGTATTTT. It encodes CASSFEDRGTDTQYF.

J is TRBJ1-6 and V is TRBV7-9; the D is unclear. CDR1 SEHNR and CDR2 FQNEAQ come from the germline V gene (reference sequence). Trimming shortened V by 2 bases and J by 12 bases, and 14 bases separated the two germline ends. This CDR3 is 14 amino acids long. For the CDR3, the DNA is TGTGCCAGCAGCTTACCCCAGACTCCTCTACCCCTCCACTTT. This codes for CASSLPQTPLPLHF. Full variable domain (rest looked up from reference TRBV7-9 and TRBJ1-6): DTGVSQNPRHKITKRGQNVTFRCDPISEHNRLYWYRQTLGQGPEFLTYFQNEAQLEKSRLLSDRFSAERPKGSFSTLEIQRTEQGDSAMYLCASSLPQTPLPLHFGNGTRLTVT.

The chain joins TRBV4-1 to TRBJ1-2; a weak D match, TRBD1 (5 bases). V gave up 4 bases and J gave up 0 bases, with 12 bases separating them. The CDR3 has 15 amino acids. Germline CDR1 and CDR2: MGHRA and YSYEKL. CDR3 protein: CASSPQGGTNYGYTF. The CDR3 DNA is TGCGCCAGCAGCCCCCAGGGTGGCACTAACTATGGCTACACCTTC.

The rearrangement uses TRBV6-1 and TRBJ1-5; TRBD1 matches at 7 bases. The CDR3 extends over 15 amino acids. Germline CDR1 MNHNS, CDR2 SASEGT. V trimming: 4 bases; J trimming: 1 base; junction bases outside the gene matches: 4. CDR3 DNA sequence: TGTGCCAGCAGTGCTGAGGGACAGAGCAATCAGCCCCAGCATTTT. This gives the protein CASSAEGQSNQPQHF.